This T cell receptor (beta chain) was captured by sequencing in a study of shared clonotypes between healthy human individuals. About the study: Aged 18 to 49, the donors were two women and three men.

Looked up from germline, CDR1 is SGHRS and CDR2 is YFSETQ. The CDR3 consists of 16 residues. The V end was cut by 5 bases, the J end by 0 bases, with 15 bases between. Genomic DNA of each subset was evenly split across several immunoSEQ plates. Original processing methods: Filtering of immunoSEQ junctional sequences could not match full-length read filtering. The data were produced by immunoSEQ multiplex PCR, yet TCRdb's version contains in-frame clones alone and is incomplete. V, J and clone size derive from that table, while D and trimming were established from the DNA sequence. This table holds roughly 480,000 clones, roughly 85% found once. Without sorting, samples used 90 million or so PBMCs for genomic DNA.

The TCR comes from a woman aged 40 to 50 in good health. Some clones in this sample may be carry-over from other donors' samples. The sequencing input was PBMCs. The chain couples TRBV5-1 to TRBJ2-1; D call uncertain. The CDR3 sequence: CASRPVSSSSYNEQFF. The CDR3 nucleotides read TGCGCCAGCAGACCCGTGTCCTCCAGCTCCTACAATGAGCAGTTCTTC.